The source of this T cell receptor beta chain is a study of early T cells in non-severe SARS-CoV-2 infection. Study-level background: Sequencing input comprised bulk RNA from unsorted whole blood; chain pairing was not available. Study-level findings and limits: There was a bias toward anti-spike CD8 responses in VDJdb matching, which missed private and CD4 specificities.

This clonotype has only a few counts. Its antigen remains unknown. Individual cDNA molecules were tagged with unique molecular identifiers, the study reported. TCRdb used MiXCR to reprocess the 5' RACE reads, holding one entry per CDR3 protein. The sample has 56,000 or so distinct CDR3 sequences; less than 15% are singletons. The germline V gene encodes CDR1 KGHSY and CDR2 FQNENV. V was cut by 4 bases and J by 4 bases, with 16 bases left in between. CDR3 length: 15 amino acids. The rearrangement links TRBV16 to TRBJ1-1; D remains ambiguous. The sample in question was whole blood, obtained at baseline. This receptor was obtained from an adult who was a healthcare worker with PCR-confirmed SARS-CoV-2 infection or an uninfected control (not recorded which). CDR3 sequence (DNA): TGTGCCAGCAGCCCCCCGAGGCAGCGGGGCACTGAAGCTTTCTTT. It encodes CASSPPRQRGTEAFF.